What follows is one TCR beta chain and its context. The data belong to a study of blood T cells in healthy people across ages. Together with a sample-barcoded 5' primer, a J-beta primer mix was included in a second PCR lasting 7 to 11 cycles. Via MiXCR, TCRdb re-called the 5' RACE reads, giving one row per CDR3 protein. The sample includes over 700,000 distinct CDR3 sequences, around 25% seen only once; the top ten take 9.4%. CDR1 is DFQATT and CDR2 is SNEGSKA in the germline V gene (reference sequence). This CDR3 comprises 14 residues. V lost 1 base and J lost 6, with 12 bases in between. The sample was also linked to a second study, of T cells of mothers and their children.

The sequencing input was blood. The TCR originated in a boy under 18 in good health. V usage is TRBV20-1 and J usage is TRBJ2-2; tentatively, D is TRBD2 (5 bases). This CDR3 reads CSARALARAGELFF. The CDR3 DNA follows: TGCAGTGCTAGAGCGCTAGCCCGCGCCGGGGAGCTGTTTTTT.